Given below is one T cell receptor (beta chain) in context. Lacking the conserved final phenylalanine or tryptophan, this CDR3 likely reflects a read error. Because the CDR3's place on the DNA is in doubt, the DNA is left out and the CDR3 is given as listed by TCRdb. The sample is drawn from a study of OX40 agonist ivuxolimab in advanced cancers. Study as a whole: The patients' treatment was ivuxolimab, an agonistic anti-OX40 (CD134) antibody. Dose-escalation subjects each had hepatocellular carcinoma, melanoma, renal cell or head and neck cancer.

Clones were read by immunoSEQ multiplex PCR, and TCRdb kept only the in-frame ones, dropping some. Of 65,000 to 80,000 clones listed, roughly 90% are singletons. The CDR3 totals 9 residues, both ends included. Germline V lookup: CDR1 DFQATT, CDR2 SNEGSKA (reference sequence). Material: CD4+ or CD8+ T cells sorted from blood, obtained in a trial of the OX40 agonist ivuxolimab. This receptor was taken from an adult with an advanced solid tumor such as melanoma, head and neck, liver or kidney cancer. The rearrangement uses TRBV20-1 and TRBJ1-4. The chain's CDR3 is CSASRGLFL.